This T cell receptor (beta chain) was identified during a study of blood T cell repertoires in COVID-19. Overall study: Acute-phase and convalescent COVID-19 samples originated in the United States, Italy and Spain. In each case, the material was cDNA or gDNA derived from T cells, B-cell-depleted T cells, or PBMCs.

Germline loops: CDR1 SGHNT, CDR2 YYREEE (reference sequence). V shed 4 bases and J 3 bases; nucleotides not matched to a gene: 15. This CDR3 comprises 17 residues. This table comes from immunoSEQ multiplex PCR, and its TCRdb copy is limited to in-frame clones, with some not included. The table shows around 150,000 clones, with about three quarters occurring only once. This clonotype was sampled from a man between 65 and 80 years old with acute or convalescent COVID-19. Sequenced input: peripheral blood. This chain uses TRBV5-4 with TRBJ2-7, with TRBD2 identical over 8 bases. The CDR3, as DNA: TGTGCCAGCAGCACGTCGACCCCGGGACTAGGGAGCTACGAGCAGTACTTC. Its protein is CASSTSTPGLGSYEQYF.